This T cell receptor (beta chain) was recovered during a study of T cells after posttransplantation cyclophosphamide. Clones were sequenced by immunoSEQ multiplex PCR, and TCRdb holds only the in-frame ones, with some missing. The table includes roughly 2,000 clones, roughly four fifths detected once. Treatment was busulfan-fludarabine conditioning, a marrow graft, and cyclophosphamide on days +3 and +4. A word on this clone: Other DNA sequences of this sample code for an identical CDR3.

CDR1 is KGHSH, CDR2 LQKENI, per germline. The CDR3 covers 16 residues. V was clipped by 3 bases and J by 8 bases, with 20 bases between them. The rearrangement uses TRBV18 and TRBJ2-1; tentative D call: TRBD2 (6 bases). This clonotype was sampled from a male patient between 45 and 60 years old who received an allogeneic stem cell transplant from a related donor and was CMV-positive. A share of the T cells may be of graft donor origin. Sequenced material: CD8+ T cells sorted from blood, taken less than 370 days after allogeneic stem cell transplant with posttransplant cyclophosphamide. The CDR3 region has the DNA TGTGCCAGCTCACCCCGACTAGACGGGCCACTCGATGAGCAGTTCTTC. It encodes CASSPRLDGPLDEQFF.